This T cell receptor (beta chain) was obtained from a study of blood T cell repertoires in COVID-19. CDR1 and CDR2 (germline): LGHDT, YNNKEL (reference sequence). This CDR3 has 23 residues. Trimming took off 0 bases at V and 0 bases at J, with 32 bases between the two ends. The table came from immunoSEQ multiplex PCR; TCRdb's copy has only in-frame clones and leaves some out. Here the sample spans roughly 300,000 clones, approximately 84% being singletons. The rearrangement uses TRBV3-1 (or the pseudogene TRBV3-2) and TRBJ2-5, with D possibly TRBD2 on 6 matching bases. The TCR originated in a woman aged 25 to 39 who had recovered from COVID-19. Sequencing input: PBMCs or T cells enriched from blood (not recorded which). The CDR3 loop reads CASSQEGWVPRGTLFQYQETQYF. Written as DNA, the CDR3 is TGTGCCAGCAGCCAAGAGGGGTGGGTTCCCCGGGGGACCCTTTTCCAGTACCAAGAGACCCAGTACTTC.